This TCR beta chain was captured by sequencing in a study of T cell repertoires in cytomegalovirus infection. TCRdb called the reads again in MiXCR, with one record for every CDR3 protein. The table records 150,000 to 200,000 distinct CDR3 sequences, approximately 9.7% of them present only once. This clonotype was found a few times. The CDR3 runs to 12 residues. Germline V gene data show CDR1 as MDHEN and CDR2 as SYDVKM. Trimming stripped 10 bases from V and 8 bases from J, with 14 bases between. This receptor was identified in a human donor in good health (CMV status not recorded). Some clones in this sample may be carry-over from other donors' samples. The chain couples TRBV28 to TRBJ1-4; D is unresolved. Sequencing was carried out using PBMCs. The CDR3: CATGGEREKLFF. CDR3 nucleotide sequence: TGTGCCACAGGCGGGGAGCGGGAAAAACTGTTTTTT.